This paragraph covers one TCR beta chain sequence. This record belongs to a study of blood T cell repertoires in COVID-19. Study at large: The samples span acute and convalescent COVID-19 from the United States, Italy and Spain. Sample material is recorded as cDNA or gDNA derived from T cells, B-cell-depleted T cells, or PBMCs.

CDR1 and CDR2 from the germline V gene are GTSNPN and SVGIG (reference sequence). V lost 4 bases to trimming and J lost 5 bases; unmatched junction nucleotides: 4. The CDR3 sequence is 12 residues long. Per the original methods: The authors estimated nucleated cell counts from reference gene primer amplification. The repertoire was sequenced with immunoSEQ multiplex PCR; TCRdb's copy has only in-frame clones and lacks some. V and J calls and clone size are given by that table; D and trimming were obtained from the DNA. The table records tens of thousands of clones, about 89% of them present only once.

The source material was peripheral blood. This clonotype was obtained from a man between 60 and 70 years old with acute or convalescent COVID-19. The genes are TRBV30 and TRBJ2-5; TRBD1 matches 7 bases. The CDR3 bases are TGTGCCTGGAAAGGGGGCGCGGAGACCCAGTACTTC. This codes for CAWKGGAETQYF. The full variable domain, in which reference TRBV30 and TRBJ2-5 provide the parts outside the CDR3, is SQTIHQWPATLVQPVGSPLSLECTVEGTSNPNLYWYRQAAGRGLQLLFYSVGIGQISSEVPQNLSASRPQDRQFILSSKKLLLSDSGFYLCAWKGGAETQYFGPGTRLLVL.